This TCR beta chain was observed in a study of cytomegalovirus exposure and HLA in healthy donors. This CDR3 is built from 14 residues. Germline CDR1 and CDR2: MRHNA and SNTAGT. Trimming took off 5 bases at V and 0 bases at J, with 10 bases between the two ends. PCR involved 60 Vbeta and 13 Jbeta primers. The protocol was immunoSEQ multiplex PCR, while the TCRdb copy is restricted to in-frame clones and leaves out a portion. The repertoire has 130,000 or so clones, roughly 62% of them found once; the top ten carry about 1.7%. Specimen: PBMCs. This chain uses TRBV6-4 with TRBJ1-2; perhaps TRBD1 as D (6 bases). The receptor comes from a male donor in good health and CMV-seronegative. The chain's CDR3 is CASSRTASNYGYTF. CDR3 nucleotide sequence: TGTGCCAGCAGTCGGACAGCTTCTAACTATGGCTACACCTTC.